The source of this TCR beta chain is a study of siplizumab effects on memory and regulatory T cells. As to this clone: Antigen unknown.

The repertoire was sequenced with immunoSEQ multiplex PCR; TCRdb's copy has only in-frame clones and lacks some. The sample yields about 120,000 clones, about 94% seen once. V gave up 2 bases and J gave up 2 bases; unmatched junction bases: 2. Germline CDR1 and CDR2: SGHTA and FQGTGA. The CDR3 loop spans 15 amino acids. General observations from the study: A minor share of alloreactive clones matched unstimulated subsets. With siplizumab, Treg-derived clones averaged about 69% of mappable alloreactive CD4+ clones, versus approximately 27% in controls. Naive T cells were seen as more diverse than memory cells and as major alloresponse contributors.

The source of this sequence is a human donor in good health. This chain joins TRBV7-3 and TRBJ2-3, with TRBD2 identical over 9 bases. The sequenced sample consisted of non-Treg CD4+ T cells sorted from blood. The CDR3 DNA follows: TGTGCCAGCAGCTTAGCGGGGGGGTTCACAGATACGCAGTATTTT. Translating it yields CASSLAGGFTDTQYF.